This entry lists 9 T cell receptor beta chains sequenced from one sample in a study of shared clonotypes between healthy human individuals. CD45RO negativity and positive selection for CCR7 defined naive CD8 cells, a population that excluded terminally differentiated effector memory CD45RA+ cells. Produced via immunoSEQ multiplex PCR; TCRdb's table is partial and in-frame only. The table has about 2 million clones, about 95% seen once. The sequenced sample consisted of naive CD8+ T cells sorted from blood. All receptors derive from a man aged 18 to 29 in good health.

This rearrangement joins TRBV9 to TRBJ1-1; a possible D gene is TRBD1 (5 bases). CDR1 SGDLS and CDR2 YYNGEE come from the germline V gene. The CDR3 covers 15 residues. Trimming cost V 0 bases and J 5 bases, with 14 bases left between them. Written as DNA, the CDR3 is TGTGCCAGCAGCGTAGAGGGCAGGGTGGGTACTGAAGCTTTCTTT. The encoded protein is CASSVEGRVGTEAFF.

The genes are TRBV5-1 and TRBJ2-1, with D hard to call. Trimming took off 10 bases at V and 2 bases at J, with 16 bases between the two ends. This CDR3 is built from 14 residues. Germline V gene data show CDR1 as SGHRS and CDR2 as YFSETQ. The CDR3 nucleotides read TGCGCCCCAAAGATCCCCTGCCCCTACAATGAGCAGTTCTTC. This codes for CAPKIPCPYNEQFF.

This rearrangement joins TRBV27 to TRBJ2-1; TRBD2 agrees at 13 bases. Germline-derived CDR1 and CDR2 are MNHEY and SMNVEV (reference sequence). The CDR3 runs to 17 residues. With 2 bases clipped from V and 4 bases from J, the junction kept 5 bases outside the gene matches. The CDR3 region has the DNA TGTGCCAGCAGTTTAACTAGCGGGGGGGCGATGTACAATGAGCAGTTCTTC. Translated, it gives CASSLTSGGAMYNEQFF.

The V call is TRBV27, the J call TRBJ1-5; D is possibly TRBD1 (5 bases). The CDR3 has 18 residues. CDR1 and CDR2 (germline): MNHEY, SMNVEV (reference sequence). V shed 2 bases and J shed 2 bases, with 19 bases lying between them. CDR3 amino acids: CASSLMTPQGGRNQPQHF. The CDR3 coding sequence is TGTGCCAGCAGTTTAATGACCCCCCAGGGTGGGCGCAATCAGCCCCAGCATTTT.

The chain joins TRBV4-1 to TRBJ2-7, with TRBD2 as a possible D gene (5 bases). Germline-derived CDR1 and CDR2 are MGHRA and YSYEKL. This CDR3 region has 13 residues. The germline V and J ends were trimmed by 3 bases and 7 bases, with 13 bases remaining between them. The CDR3 loop reads CASSQLLVEEQYF. CDR3 nucleotides: TGCGCCAGCAGCCAGTTACTAGTAGAAGAGCAGTACTTC.

This chain joins TRBV11-2 and TRBJ1-4; possible D gene TRBD1, 5 bases. CDR3 length: 16 residues. V was clipped by 5 bases and J by 8 bases, with 21 bases between them. The V gene's germline CDR1 is SGHAT and CDR2 FQNNGV. This CDR3 is CASSQGAAKKGEKLFF. CDR3 bases: TGTGCCAGCAGCCAAGGGGCTGCGAAAAAAGGGGAAAAACTGTTTTTT.

This chain joins TRBV7-9 and TRBJ2-3; no clear D. The germline V gene has CDR1 SEHNR and CDR2 FQNEAQ (reference sequence). The CDR3 runs 14 residues. Trimming removed 5 bases at V and 2 bases at J, with 11 bases between. CDR3 nucleotides: TGTGCCAGCAGCCCATCACGAAACACAGATACGCAGTATTTT. Residues: CASSPSRNTDTQYF. The full variable domain, completed using reference TRBV7-9 and TRBJ2-3, is DTGVSQNPRHKITKRGQNVTFRCDPISEHNRLYWYRQTLGQGPEFLTYFQNEAQLEKSRLLSDRFSAERPKGSFSTLEIQRTEQGDSAMYLCASSPSRNTDTQYFGPGTRLTVL.

J is TRBJ1-1 and V is TRBV30; 9 bases are shared with TRBD1. Per germline, CDR1 GTSNPN and CDR2 SVGIG (reference sequence). With V trimmed by 0 bases and J by 0 bases, 11 bases remained unmatched. The CDR3 loop spans 18 amino acids. CDR3 sequence reads: CAWSVRGTGHSMNTEAFF. In DNA form, the CDR3 reads TGTGCCTGGAGTGTACGGGGGACAGGGCATTCAATGAACACTGAAGCTTTCTTT.

The chain has TRBV5-6 and TRBJ2-2; 8 positions agree with TRBD1. J lost 1 base, V lost 4 bases, and 3 bases had no gene match. Germline V gives CDR1 SGHDT, CDR2 YYEEEE. The CDR3 covers 15 residues. The CDR3 region is CASSRTGLNTGELFF. The CDR3 DNA reads TGTGCCAGCAGCCGGACAGGGCTGAACACCGGGGAGCTGTTTTTT.